Detailed here is one T cell receptor beta chain. Its specificity is not known. The data derive from a study of cytomegalovirus exposure and HLA in healthy donors. Study-level results: Listed as cytomegalovirus-associated were about 160 TCR beta chains. As a later analysis showed, several of the most significant clusters appeared to be linked to common viral pathogens. Researchers had no immune exposure information except CMV serostatus available. When presence/absence was analysed, sequencing depth was taken to be roughly uniform across donors.

The PCR employed 60 Vbeta primers together with 13 Jbeta primers. Profiled with immunoSEQ multiplex PCR; TCRdb holds only in-frame clones, not every one. This table holds fewer than 250,000 clones, about 77% found once. The TCR was taken from a woman in her twenties or thirties in good health and CMV-seronegative. The sequenced sample consisted of PBMCs.

CDR3 coding DNA: TGCGCCAGCAGCCACGAGGTAACTAACTATGGCTACACCTTC. Its translation: CASSHEVTNYGYTF. This chain uses TRBV4-1 with TRBJ1-2; D is uncertain. V lost 3 bases and J lost 0, with 8 bases in between. The CDR3 has 14 amino acids. Germline-derived CDR1 and CDR2 are MGHRA and YSYEKL.